A selection of T cell receptor beta chains follows, all from one sample in a study of OX40 agonist ivuxolimab in advanced cancers. Clones were read by immunoSEQ multiplex PCR, and TCRdb kept only the in-frame ones, dropping some. The data show approximately 130,000 clones, 75% to 95% seen once. This specimen was CD4+ or CD8+ T cells sorted from blood, taken in a trial of the OX40 agonist ivuxolimab. Receptors originate from an adult with an advanced solid tumor such as melanoma, head and neck, liver or kidney cancer. CDR3s include the opening cysteine and the closing phenylalanine or tryptophan. The order of the fields is J gene, D gene, clone size, V gene, CDR3 protein, CDR3 DNA. A D gene is named only where the DNA matches it firmly. Rows give clone size only sometimes, using once, few, many, or a class for an expanded clone.

>TRBJ2-5|TRBD1|-|TRBV2
CASRPWTGVETQYF
TGTGCCAGCAGACCCTGGACAGGGGTCGAGACCCAGTACTTC
>TRBJ1-1|TRBD1|-|TRBV28
CASCTPGTGGPEAFF
TGTGCCAGCTGTACGCCCGGGACAGGGGGCCCTGAAGCTTTCTTT
>TRBJ1-3|-|once|TRBV28
CASSISGISGNTIYF
TGTGCCAGCAGTATATCAGGGATCTCTGGAAACACCATATATTTT
>TRBJ2-7|-|-|TRBV9
CASSVGLSSYEQYF
TGTGCCAGCAGCGTAGGCCTTAGCTCCTACGAGCAGTACTTC
>TRBJ2-4|TRBD2|-|TRBV15
CATSRDRGGYIQYF
TGTGCCACCAGCAGAGATCGGGGGGGTTACATTCAGTACTTC
>TRBJ2-5|-|once|TRBV15
CATSREPTYQETQYF
TGTGCCACCAGCAGGGAACCGACGTACCAAGAGACCCAGTACTTC
>TRBJ1-6|-|-|TRBV14
CASSLVGESPLHF
TGTGCCAGCAGCCTCGTGGGTGAATCACCCCTCCACTTT
>TRBJ2-1|TRBD1|-|TRBV19
CASIRTGNSNEQFF
TGTGCCAGTATCCGGACAGGGAACAGCAATGAGCAGTTCTTC
>TRBJ1-2|-|-|TRBV28
CASSFSGGKYYGYTF
TGTGCCAGCAGTTTCTCGGGGGGAAAATACTATGGCTACACCTTC
>TRBJ1-5|-|-|TRBV7-2
CASSLAPLQAYGNQPQHF
TGTGCCAGCAGCCTAGCACCTCTCCAGGCGTACGGCAATCAGCCCCAGCATTTT
>TRBJ2-5|TRBD2|-|TRBV7-3
CASSSGLAGQETQYF
TGTGCCAGCAGCTCCGGACTAGCGGGACAAGAGACCCAGTACTTC
>TRBJ2-3|-|-|TRBV25-1
CASSEAGWLAPTQYF
TGTGCCAGCAGTGAAGCCGGATGGCTAGCACCCACGCAGTATTTT
>TRBJ2-1|TRBD2|-|TRBV6-6
CASTLGGAGGLHEQFF
TGTGCCAGCACCCTGGGGGGAGCGGGGGGACTCCATGAGCAGTTCTTC
>TRBJ1-3|-|once|TRBV19
CASSLYRRSSGNTIYF
TGTGCCAGTAGTTTGTACAGGAGAAGCTCTGGAAACACCATATATTTT
>TRBJ1-2|TRBD1|-|TRBV6-6
CASSYLTGGEGYTF
TGTGCCAGCAGTTACCTGACAGGGGGCGAAGGCTACACCTTC
>TRBJ2-3|-|-|TRBV25-1
CASSARLGWEDTDTQYF
TGTGCCAGCAGTGCGCGGCTAGGGTGGGAGGACACAGATACGCAGTATTTT
>TRBJ1-1|-|-|TRBV28
CASSPPPVMNTEAFF
TGTGCCAGCAGTCCCCCCCCAGTGATGAACACTGAAGCTTTCTTT
>TRBJ1-4|TRBD1|-|TRBV5-8
CASSAFWTGGEKLFF
TGTGCCAGCAGCGCCTTTTGGACAGGGGGTGAAAAACTGTTTTTT
>TRBJ1-1|-|few|TRBV27
CASIRNTEAFF
TGTGCCAGCATCCGTAACACTGAAGCTTTCTTT
>TRBJ2-3|TRBD2|-|TRBV6-5
CASRNGGRLTDTQYF
TGTGCCAGCAGAAACGGGGGGAGGCTCACAGATACGCAGTATTTT
>TRBJ1-3|-|once|TRBV7-9
CASSLLTVAGTIYF
TGTGCCAGCAGCTTACTGACAGTGGCAGGCACCATATATTTT
>TRBJ2-1|TRBD2|-|TRBV6-4
CASSEVSSGSYNEQFF
TGTGCCAGCAGTGAGGTCTCTAGCGGGAGTTACAATGAGCAGTTCTTC
>TRBJ2-4|-|once|TRBV5-4
CASSWGGGSRYF
-
>TRBJ1-2|-|once|TRBV21-1
CASSKDSLYGYTF
TGTGCCAGCAGCAAAGACAGCCTCTATGGCTACACCTTC
>TRBJ2-7|TRBD2|-|TRBV6-5
CASSSEGSGRREQYF
TGTGCCAGCAGTTCCGAGGGTAGCGGGAGACGCGAGCAGTACTTC
>TRBJ2-7|-|-|TRBV9
CASSVGEAREQYF
TGTGCCAGCAGCGTAGGAGAAGCGCGGGAGCAGTACTTC
>TRBJ2-7|TRBD2|-|TRBV11-3
CASSPSGLASYEQYF
TGTGCCAGCAGCCCCAGCGGACTAGCCTCCTACGAGCAGTACTTC
>TRBJ1-2|-|-|TRBV28
CASSPGVYGYTF
TGTGCCAGCAGCCCAGGGGTCTATGGCTACACCTTC
>TRBJ1-2|TRBD1|-|TRBV10-2
CASRGQVDTGYTF
TGCGCCAGCAGAGGACAGGTGGATACGGGCTACACCTTC
>TRBJ1-4|-|-|TRBV19
CASSIFGGPNEKLFF
TGTGCCAGTAGTATATTCGGGGGCCCTAATGAAAAACTGTTTTTT
>TRBJ2-7|TRBD2|-|TRBV10-3
CAIMTSGSLITGEQYF
TGTGCCATTATGACTAGCGGGAGCCTCATAACAGGGGAGCAGTACTTC
>TRBJ1-1|-|few|TRBV4-2
CASSRRGEAFF
TGTGCCAGCAGCCGCAGGGGTGAAGCTTTCTTT
>TRBJ2-7|-|-|TRBV13
CASSLWSRALSEHNEQYF
TGTGCCAGCAGCCTTTGGAGCAGGGCGCTATCCGAACATAACGAGCAGTACTTC
>TRBJ2-3|TRBD2|-|TRBV27
CASSWGGRAGTDTQYF
TGTGCCAGCAGCTGGGGCGGGAGGGCCGGCACAGATACGCAGTATTTT
>TRBJ1-1|-|-|TRBV11-2
CASSLDLRGGQAFF
TGTGCCAGCAGCTTAGATCTTCGGGGGGGACAAGCTTTCTTT
>TRBJ1-1|-|few|TRBV7-9
CASSLAREGSAFF
TGTGCCAGCAGCTTAGCCCGGGAGGGCTCAGCTTTCTTT
>TRBJ2-4|TRBD1|-|TRBV6-5
CASSISGTDSIQYF
TGTGCCAGCAGCATCTCCGGGACAGACAGCATTCAGTACTTC